What follows is one T cell receptor (beta chain) and its context. Its cognate antigen is unknown. V lost 5 bases to trimming and J lost 0 bases, with 10 bases between them. The CDR3 runs to 14 residues. The germline CDR1 and CDR2 sequences are SGHTA and FQGNSA. Several immunoSEQ plates held equal portions of the genomic DNA taken from each subset. Sequenced by immunoSEQ multiplex PCR; TCRdb stores in-frame clones only, minus some. The sample holds about 820,000 clones, 90% to 95% seen once. This entry belongs to a study of shared clonotypes between healthy human individuals. General study findings and limits: The low donor count limited represented genetic and exposure-history diversity. For naive CD4 cells, roughly 5% of clonotypes were shared across a few donors.

Only CD45RO-negative cells positively selected for CCR7 counted as naive CD8 cells, so terminally differentiated effector memory CD45RA+ cells were excluded. The J gene is TRBJ1-1, the V gene TRBV7-2, with no clear D. The source material was naive CD8+ T cells sorted from blood. The receptor's source is a man aged 25 to 40 in good health. CDR3 bases: TGTGCCAGCAGCCAGGTCCCCCTGAACACTGAAGCTTTCTTT. Its translation: CASSQVPLNTEAFF.